A selection of T cell receptor beta chains follows, all from one sample in a study of shared clonotypes between healthy human individuals. Repertoires were generated with immunoSEQ multiplex PCR, while TCRdb's copy carries only in-frame clones and drops some. Found here are under 650,000 clones, 95% to 97% of them singletons; the top ten hold approximately 0.06%. Sequencing input: naive CD4+ T cells sorted from blood. Receptor source: a woman in her 30s in good health. Both conserved end residues are part of each CDR3. The D gene is left open where the match is weak. Clone size is given for some rows only: seen once, a few or many times, or a class if the clone is expanded.

clone size,D gene,J gene,V gene,CDR3 protein,CDR3 DNA
NA,TRBD2,TRBJ2-2,TRBV11-1,CASSLGTSGSGSGELFF,TGTGCCAGCAGCTTAGGGACTAGCGGGAGCGGTAGCGGGGAGCTGTTTTTT
NA,NA,TRBJ2-2,TRBV9,CASSPLDRTGELFF,TGTGCCAGCAGCCCTCTTGATAGAACCGGGGAGCTGTTTTTT
NA,NA,TRBJ2-7,TRBV6-1,CASTPATVAYEQYF,TGTGCCAGCACTCCCGCAACAGTCGCCTACGAGCAGTACTTC
NA,TRBD1,TRBJ2-7,TRBV5-1,CASRPGTGDYEQYF,TGCGCCAGCAGACCCGGGACAGGGGACTACGAGCAGTACTTC
NA,NA,TRBJ1-1,TRBV9,CASSVAPPGRMNTEAFF,TGTGCCAGCAGCGTAGCCCCCCCCGGACGGATGAACACTGAAGCTTTCTTT
NA,NA,TRBJ2-1,TRBV12-1,CASSFGGPGTGGWNEQFF,TGTGCCAGCAGCTTTGGGGGCCCCGGGACAGGGGGCTGGAATGAGCAGTTCTTC
NA,TRBD2,TRBJ2-7,TRBV28,CASREAPHEQYF,TGTGCCAGCCGGGAGGCACCCCACGAGCAGTACTTC
NA,NA,TRBJ2-1,TRBV10-1,CARIEGEQFF,TGCGCCAGGATCGAGGGTGAGCAGTTCTTC
NA,TRBD2,TRBJ2-7,TRBV27,CASSPSSGTFYEQYF,TGTGCCAGCAGTCCCTCTAGCGGGACCTTTTACGAGCAGTACTTC
NA,TRBD2,TRBJ2-1,TRBV6-6,CASSYELLAANEQFF,TGTGCCAGCAGTTACGAACTACTAGCGGCAAATGAGCAGTTCTTC
once,TRBD1,TRBJ2-5,TRBV5-1,CASSLGGQKETQYF,TGCGCCAGCAGCTTGGGGGGACAGAAAGAGACCCAGTACTTC
NA,NA,TRBJ1-1,TRBV25-1,CASSEYGTMNTEAFF,TGTGCCAGCAGTGAATACGGGACCATGAACACTGAAGCTTTCTTT
NA,TRBD2,TRBJ2-7,TRBV27,CASSFSGSGSGEQYF,TGTGCCAGCAGTTTTAGCGGTAGCGGGAGTGGCGAGCAGTACTTC
NA,NA,TRBJ2-3,TRBV28,CASSRTINTDTQYF,TGTGCCAGCAGCCGTACGATTAACACAGATACGCAGTATTTT
NA,NA,TRBJ2-5,TRBV19,CASSMQYQETQYF,TGTGCCAGTAGTATGCAGTACCAAGAGACCCAGTACTTC
NA,TRBD2,TRBJ2-7,TRBV9,CASSPTSGRNHEQYF,TGTGCCAGCAGCCCGACTAGCGGGAGAAACCACGAGCAGTACTTC
NA,TRBD1,TRBJ2-1,TRBV7-6,CASSHDRGTYNEQFF,TGTGCCAGCAGCCACGACAGGGGGACCTACAATGAGCAGTTCTTC
once,NA,TRBJ1-5,TRBV6-5,CASSFRGQPQHF,TGTGCCAGCAGTTTTAGGGGGCAGCCCCAGCATTTT
NA,TRBD1,TRBJ1-2,TRBV28,CASSLLGQGHGYTF,TGTGCCAGCAGTTTACTCGGACAGGGGCATGGCTACACCTTC
NA,TRBD1,TRBJ2-2,TRBV5-1,CASSLGTGTNTGELFF,TGCGCCAGCAGCTTGGGGACAGGGACGAACACCGGGGAGCTGTTTTTT
once,TRBD1,TRBJ2-6,TRBV5-1,CASSSDRGLMAGANVLTF,TGCGCCAGCAGCTCAGACAGGGGGCTAATGGCTGGGGCCAACGTCCTGACTTTC
NA,NA,TRBJ2-7,TRBV27,CASSFPGANYEQYF,TGTGCCAGCAGTTTCCCGGGGGCCAACTACGAGCAGTACTTC
NA,TRBD1,TRBJ2-7,TRBV7-9,CASSRGTGPYEQYF,TGTGCCAGCAGCCGTGGGACAGGACCCTACGAGCAGTACTTC
NA,NA,TRBJ2-2,TRBV18,CASSPGRANTGELFF,TGTGCCAGCTCACCAGGGCGGGCGAACACCGGGGAGCTGTTTTTT
few,NA,TRBJ2-7,TRBV9,CASSGSSYEQYF,TGTGCCAGCAGCGGGAGCTCCTACGAGCAGTACTTC
NA,NA,TRBJ2-3,TRBV19,CASNPRSTDTQYF,TGTGCCAGTAACCCTAGGAGCACAGATACGCAGTATTTT
NA,NA,TRBJ2-1,TRBV11-2,CASSPKSVREFFYNEQFF,TGTGCCAGCAGCCCTAAAAGCGTGAGGGAATTTTTCTACAATGAGCAGTTCTTC
NA,NA,TRBJ2-3,TRBV4-1,CASSRTDYTDTQYF,TGCGCCAGCAGCCGTACGGACTACACAGATACGCAGTATTTT
NA,NA,TRBJ1-4,TRBV27,CASSSRTNEKLFF,TGTGCCAGCAGTTCGCGAACTAATGAAAAACTGTTTTTT
once,NA,TRBJ1-2,TRBV2,CASTLLYGYTF,TGTGCCAGCACCCTCCTCTATGGCTACACCTTC
NA,TRBD2,TRBJ2-7,TRBV5-4,CASTSWKAGGISYEQYF,TGTGCCAGCACCTCCTGGAAGGCGGGAGGGATTTCCTACGAGCAGTACTTC
NA,NA,TRBJ2-5,TRBV5-1,CASSRGTRKEETQYF,TGCGCCAGCAGCAGGGGGACAAGGAAGGAAGAGACCCAGTACTTC
NA,NA,TRBJ1-4,TRBV19,CASSMVRDNEKLFF,TGTGCCAGTAGTATGGTTAGAGATAATGAAAAACTGTTTTTT
NA,TRBD1,TRBJ2-7,TRBV28,CASRQVQGARDEQYF,TGTGCCAGCAGGCAAGTCCAGGGGGCGCGAGACGAGCAGTACTTC
NA,TRBD1,TRBJ1-3,TRBV7-2,CASSPGTVPGNTIYF,TGTGCCAGCAGCCCAGGGACAGTTCCTGGAAACACCATATATTTT
NA,NA,TRBJ1-3,TRBV10-3,CAIQGAGNTIYF,TGTGCCATCCAGGGTGCGGGAAACACCATATATTTT